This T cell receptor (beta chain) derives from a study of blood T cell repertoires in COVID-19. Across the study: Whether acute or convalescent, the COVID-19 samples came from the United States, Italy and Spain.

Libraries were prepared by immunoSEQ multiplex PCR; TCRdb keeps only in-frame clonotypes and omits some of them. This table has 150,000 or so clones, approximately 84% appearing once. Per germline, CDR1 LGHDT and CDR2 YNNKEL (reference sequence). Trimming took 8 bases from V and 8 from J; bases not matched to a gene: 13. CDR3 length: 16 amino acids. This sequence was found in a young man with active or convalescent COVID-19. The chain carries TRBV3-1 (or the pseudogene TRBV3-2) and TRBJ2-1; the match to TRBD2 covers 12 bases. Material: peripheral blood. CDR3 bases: TGTGCCAGCTCGTCGGGGTGGACTAGCGGGACCGATGAGCAGTTCTTC. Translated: CASSSGWTSGTDEQFF.